This passage covers 20 T cell receptor beta chains from one sample sequenced in a study of prognosis after radiotherapy for stage I lung cancer. TCR beta CDR3 was amplified from genomic DNA by two-round multiplex PCR. Primers specific to each TRBV and TRBJ gene drove first-round PCR. TCRdb re-called the multiplex PCR reads through MiXCR, storing one row per CDR3 protein. The sample yields under 20,000 distinct CDR3 sequences, 44% seen once. The sequenced sample was PBMCs, obtained before or after stereotactic body radiation therapy (not recorded which). All receptors derive from a donor aged 50 or older with non-small cell lung cancer.

This clonotype appeared a single time. The chain has TRBV10-3 and TRBJ2-7; 8 positions agree with TRBD1. Germline-derived CDR1 and CDR2 are ENHRY and SYGVKD. With 11 bases clipped from V and 3 bases from J, the junction kept 6 bases outside the gene matches. The CDR3 is 12 residues long. The CDR3 loop reads CASGQGNYEQYF. The DNA for the CDR3 is TGTGCCTCCGGACAGGGTAACTACGAGCAGTACTTC.

The rearrangement joins TRBV27 to TRBJ2-7; no firm D call. Germline V CDR1 and CDR2: MNHEY, SMNVEV (reference sequence). The CDR3 covers 13 residues. The V end lost 8 bases, the J end lost 4 bases, and 15 bases lay between the germline ends. The CDR3 is CASPVTIPYEQYF. The CDR3, as DNA: TGTGCCAGCCCCGTGACGATACCATACGAGCAGTACTTC.

This clonotype was found many times. The genes are TRBV5-1 and TRBJ2-1; D gene uncertain. Trimming removed 0 bases at V and 0 bases at J, with 7 bases between. Germline loops: CDR1 SGHRS, CDR2 YFSETQ. This CDR3 comprises 15 residues. CDR3 loop: CASSLAGASYNEQFF. CDR3 DNA: TGCGCCAGCAGCTTGGCCGGAGCCTCCTACAATGAGCAGTTCTTC.

This clonotype was picked up one time. This may arise from a read error, as a much more abundant clone is one base away. The chain carries TRBV5-4 and TRBJ1-1; D perhaps matches TRBD1 (6 bases). The CDR3 totals 15 residues. Germline V lookup: CDR1 SGHNT, CDR2 YYREEE (reference sequence). Here the CDR3 reads CAISRRQVQGREAFF. The CDR3 DNA is TGTGCCATCAGCCGAAGGCAAGTACAGGGTCGGGAAGCTTTCTTT.

Ten or more counts support this clonotype. J is TRBJ1-2 and V is TRBV20-1; 8 nucleotides align to TRBD1. Germline-derived CDR1 and CDR2 are DFQATT and SNEGSKA (reference sequence). Trimming removed 1 base from V and 3 bases from J; junction bases left unmatched: 10. The CDR3 runs 16 residues. For the CDR3, the DNA is TGCAGTGCTAGAGTATACGAAACAGGGGGGGACTATGGCTACACCTTC. Translating gives CSARVYETGGDYGYTF.

This clonotype was observed many times. The V and J genes are TRBV11-2 and TRBJ1-1; no definite D call. Germline V lookup: CDR1 SGHAT, CDR2 FQNNGV. Deletions cut 6 bases from V and 11 bases from J, with 13 bases between. The CDR3 extends over 11 amino acids. CDR3: CASSTWIKAFF. The CDR3 coding sequence is TGTGCCAGCAGTACATGGATCAAGGCTTTCTTT.

Many counts were recorded for this clonotype. The chain recombines TRBV10-3 with TRBJ1-5; D gene uncertain. Trimming removed 2 bases from V and 6 bases from J, with 11 bases in between. Germline values: CDR1 ENHRY, CDR2 SYGVKD. This CDR3 is 14 amino acids long. Here the CDR3 reads CAISEGNTGQPQHF. CDR3 in DNA: TGTGCCATCAGTGAGGGGAATACGGGTCAGCCCCAGCATTTT.

This clonotype was counted at least ten times. The rearrangement uses TRBV5-1 and TRBJ2-2; D is uncertain. Trimming cost V 1 base and J 5 bases, with 15 bases left between them. This CDR3 is built from 16 residues. CDR1 SGHRS and CDR2 YFSETQ come from the germline V gene. The CDR3 sequence: CASSLSWPAVTGELFF. CDR3 nucleotide sequence: TGCGCCAGCAGCTTGAGTTGGCCAGCAGTAACCGGGGAGCTGTTTTTT.

As to this clonotype: A far larger clone is one nucleotide away, so this likely arose from a read error. This chain uses TRBV6-1 with TRBJ2-7, with D perhaps matching TRBD2 (5 bases). Germline loops: CDR1 MNHNS, CDR2 SASEGT. V was pared by 3 bases and J by 0 bases, with 18 bases between. The length of the CDR3 is 17 residues. The CDR3 sequence: CASSDSDSVMNSYEQYF. CDR3 DNA: TGTGCCAGCAGTGACTCGGATAGCGTGATGAACTCCTACGAGCAGTACTTC.

This clonotype was counted many times. This chain joins TRBV2 and TRBJ2-6, with D possibly being TRBD1 (6 bases). The V and J ends lost 9 bases and 4 bases respectively, with 13 bases between them. This CDR3 has 14 amino acids. CDR1 SNHLY and CDR2 FYNNEI come from the germline V gene. Here the CDR3 reads CARDRFGGANVLTF. In nucleotides, the CDR3 is TGTGCCAGAGACAGGTTCGGGGGGGCCAACGTCCTGACTTTC.

The J gene is TRBJ2-1, the V gene TRBV2, with 7 bases matching TRBD1. V was pared by 3 bases and J by 13 bases, with 15 bases of the junction left unmatched. CDR1 SNHLY and CDR2 FYNNEI come from the germline V gene. The CDR3 is made up of 15 amino acids. The chain's CDR3 is CASSEGQILLGHQFF. The CDR3 DNA reads as TGTGCCAGCAGTGAGGGACAGATCTTGCTGGGACACCAGTTCTTC.

Concerning this clonotype itself: This likely reflects a read error, since a far larger clone is one base away. J is TRBJ1-1 and V is TRBV12-3 or TRBV12-4; perhaps TRBD1 as D (5 bases). The V end was cut by 10 bases, the J end by 4 bases, with 16 bases between. The length of the CDR3 is 13 residues. In DNA form, the CDR3 reads TGTGCCACCACTGCAGGGCAAGTCACTGAAGCTTTCTTT. Translating gives CATTAGQVTEAFF.

This CDR3 is CASSHPRIAEYNEQFF. The CDR3 bases are TGTGCCAGCTCGCACCCCCGGATAGCGGAGTACAATGAGCAGTTCTTC. The rearrangement uses TRBV18 and TRBJ2-1; tentative D call: TRBD2 (6 bases). Germline CDR1 KGHSH, CDR2 LQKENI. The CDR3 is 16 amino acids. V was clipped by 6 bases and J by 4 bases, with 19 bases between them.

The DNA for the CDR3 is TGCGCCAGCAGTAAAAGCGGGGTCACCACAGATACGCAGTATTTT. Amino acids: CASSKSGVTTDTQYF. The gene calls are TRBV10-2 and TRBJ2-3; 7 nucleotides align to TRBD2. The V gene end was trimmed by 5 bases and the J gene end by 2 bases; junction bases not matched to a gene: 7. Looked up from germline, CDR1 is WSHSY and CDR2 is SAAADI. The CDR3 has 15 residues.

The chain is built from TRBV27 and TRBJ2-5; D ambiguous. Looked up from germline, CDR1 is MNHEY and CDR2 is SMNVEV (reference sequence). This CDR3 spans 13 amino acids. The germline V and J ends were trimmed by 3 bases and 3 bases, with 8 bases remaining between them. The CDR3 DNA follows: TGTGCCAGCAGTTTTGACCAGGAAGAGACCCAGTACTTC. Protein sequence: CASSFDQEETQYF.

This clonotype was recorded at least ten times. The chain employs TRBV30 and TRBJ2-4; D gene unclear. V was shortened by 4 bases and J by 3 bases, with 13 bases between the two germline ends. The germline gives CDR1 GTSNPN, CDR2 SVGIG (reference sequence). CDR3 size: 14 residues. This CDR3 is CAWMVNADKNIQYF. The CDR3 nucleotides are TGTGCCTGGATGGTAAACGCGGACAAAAACATTCAGTACTTC.

Ten or more counts support this clonotype. The chain has TRBV5-1 and TRBJ2-3, with D hard to call. Germline CDR1 reads SGHRS; CDR2 reads YFSETQ. V gave up 1 base and J gave up 2 bases, with 8 bases separating them. The CDR3 runs 14 residues. DNA of the CDR3: TGCGCCAGCAGCTTGCTGGGAAACACAGATACGCAGTATTTT. It codes for CASSLLGNTDTQYF.

The chain has TRBV6-1 and TRBJ1-2; TRBD1 is a possible D gene (5 bases). Trimming cost V 6 bases and J 8 bases, with 16 bases left between them. Germline V gene sequence: CDR1 MNHNS, CDR2 SASEGT. The CDR3 consists of 13 residues. The CDR3: CASRVMGVEGYTF. CDR3 sequence (DNA): TGTGCCAGCAGGGTGATGGGGGTGGAGGGCTACACCTTC.

This clonotype was picked up many times. The rearrangement uses TRBV12-3 or TRBV12-4 and TRBJ1-5; unclear D gene. V was pared by 3 bases and J by 5 bases, with 5 bases between. The CDR3 runs 12 residues. DNA of the CDR3: TGTGCCAGCAGTTTGGAGGATCAGCCCCAGCATTTT. As protein: CASSLEDQPQHF.

This clonotype was seen a single time. V and J are TRBV28 and TRBJ1-6, with TRBD1 as a possible D gene (5 bases). The CDR3 contains 13 residues. CDR1 and CDR2 from the germline V gene are MDHEN and SYDVKM. The CDR3: CSISDSSNSPLHF. In DNA, the CDR3 is TGTTCCATCAGCGACAGCTCAAATTCACCCCTCCACTTT.